This T cell receptor (beta chain) was documented in a study of blood T cell repertoires in COVID-19. Trimming stripped 7 bases from V and 4 bases from J, with 14 bases between. The CDR3 is 14 residues long. CDR1 MNHNY and CDR2 SVGAGI come from the germline V gene (reference sequence). In the original workflow: Estimates of nucleated cell counts were drawn from the amplification of reference gene primers. Measured with immunoSEQ multiplex PCR; TCRdb has only the in-frame clones, and not every one. The V and J calls and the clone size are those of that table, but D and trimming were determined from the DNA. The sample has around 260,000 clones; 85% are singletons.

Sequencing was carried out using peripheral blood. The chain uses TRBV6-6 and TRBJ2-1; no clear D gene. The sequence derives from a human donor in a cohort sampled during active COVID-19. CDR3 coding DNA: TGTGCCAGCAATAGTCTGTCTAATTACAATGAGCAGTTCTTC. Protein product: CASNSLSNYNEQFF.